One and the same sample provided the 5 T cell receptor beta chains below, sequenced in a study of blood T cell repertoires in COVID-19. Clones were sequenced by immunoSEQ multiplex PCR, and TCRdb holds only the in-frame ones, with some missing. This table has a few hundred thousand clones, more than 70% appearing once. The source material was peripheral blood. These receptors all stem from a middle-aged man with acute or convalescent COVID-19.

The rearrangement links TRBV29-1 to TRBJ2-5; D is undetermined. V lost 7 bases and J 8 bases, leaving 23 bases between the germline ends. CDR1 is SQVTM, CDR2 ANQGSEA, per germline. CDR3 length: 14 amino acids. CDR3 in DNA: TGCAGCGGGGGTCGCAACAGAGTCTTTGATACCCAGTACTTC. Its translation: CSGGRNRVFDTQYF.

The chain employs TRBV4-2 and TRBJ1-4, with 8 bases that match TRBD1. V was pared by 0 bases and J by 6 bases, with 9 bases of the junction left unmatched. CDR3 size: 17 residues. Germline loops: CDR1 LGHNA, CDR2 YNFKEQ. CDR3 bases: TGTGCCAGCAGCCAAGATCCAGGGGGCAGGATCGATGAAAAACTGTTTTTT. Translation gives CASSQDPGGRIDEKLFF.

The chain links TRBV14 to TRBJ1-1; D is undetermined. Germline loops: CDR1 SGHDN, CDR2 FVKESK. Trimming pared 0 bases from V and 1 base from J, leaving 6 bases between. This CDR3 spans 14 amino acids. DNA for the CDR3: TGTGCCAGCAGCCAAGATTTCCGGAACACTGAAGCTTTCTTT. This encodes CASSQDFRNTEAFF.

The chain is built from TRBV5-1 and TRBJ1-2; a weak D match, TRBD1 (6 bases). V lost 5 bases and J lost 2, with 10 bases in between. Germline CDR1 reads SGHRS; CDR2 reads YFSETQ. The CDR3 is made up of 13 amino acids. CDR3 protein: CASRTDRNYGYTF. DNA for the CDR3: TGCGCCAGCAGAACCGACAGGAACTATGGCTACACCTTC.

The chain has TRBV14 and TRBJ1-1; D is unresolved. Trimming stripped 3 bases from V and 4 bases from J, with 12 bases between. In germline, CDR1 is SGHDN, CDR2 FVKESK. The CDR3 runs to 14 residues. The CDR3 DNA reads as TGTGCCAGCAGCCAGACTTGGGTCAGCACTGAAGCTTTCTTT. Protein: CASSQTWVSTEAFF. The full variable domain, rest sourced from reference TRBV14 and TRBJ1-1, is EAGVTQFPSHSVIEKGQTVTLRCDPISGHDNLYWYRRVMGKEIKFLLHFVKESKQDESGMPNNRFLAERTGGTYSTLKVQPAELEDSGVYFCASSQTWVSTEAFFGQGTRLTVV.